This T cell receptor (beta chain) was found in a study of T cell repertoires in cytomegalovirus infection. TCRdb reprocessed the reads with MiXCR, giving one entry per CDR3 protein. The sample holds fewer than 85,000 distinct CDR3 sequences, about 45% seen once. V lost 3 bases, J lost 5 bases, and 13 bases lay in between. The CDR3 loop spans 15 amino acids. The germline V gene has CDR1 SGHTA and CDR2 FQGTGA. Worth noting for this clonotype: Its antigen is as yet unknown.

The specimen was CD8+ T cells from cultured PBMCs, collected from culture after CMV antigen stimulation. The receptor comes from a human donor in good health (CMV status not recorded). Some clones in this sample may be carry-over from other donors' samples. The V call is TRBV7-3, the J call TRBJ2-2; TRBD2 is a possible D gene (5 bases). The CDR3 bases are TGTGCCAGCAGCTTGGGTGGGCGCGGGACCGGGGAGCTGTTTTTT. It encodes CASSLGGRGTGELFF.